The text below deals with one TCR beta chain. The target antigen is unknown. This table comes from immunoSEQ multiplex PCR, and its TCRdb copy is limited to in-frame clones, with some not included. The sample has roughly 67,000 clones, 80% to 90% seen once. This sample is part of a study of T cell responses to AZD1222 COVID-19 vaccine. General study points: When two AZD1222 doses had been given, Spike-specific TCR breadth and depth rose.

The CDR3 length is 14 residues. The ends were cut back, 1 base at V and 4 bases at J, with 10 bases in the middle. The germline CDR1 and CDR2 sequences are SEHNR and FQNEAQ (reference sequence). Timing groups of about 4 and about 12 weeks for second doses were pooled. The chain links TRBV7-9 to TRBJ1-2; D is undetermined. This sequence was found in an adult who received the AZD1222 COVID-19 vaccine. This specimen consisted of peripheral blood, obtained 28 days after the second AZD1222 dose. The CDR3 coding sequence is TGTGCCAGCAGCTTAGACCGGTCAGGCTATGGCTACACCTTC. Translation gives CASSLDRSGYGYTF.